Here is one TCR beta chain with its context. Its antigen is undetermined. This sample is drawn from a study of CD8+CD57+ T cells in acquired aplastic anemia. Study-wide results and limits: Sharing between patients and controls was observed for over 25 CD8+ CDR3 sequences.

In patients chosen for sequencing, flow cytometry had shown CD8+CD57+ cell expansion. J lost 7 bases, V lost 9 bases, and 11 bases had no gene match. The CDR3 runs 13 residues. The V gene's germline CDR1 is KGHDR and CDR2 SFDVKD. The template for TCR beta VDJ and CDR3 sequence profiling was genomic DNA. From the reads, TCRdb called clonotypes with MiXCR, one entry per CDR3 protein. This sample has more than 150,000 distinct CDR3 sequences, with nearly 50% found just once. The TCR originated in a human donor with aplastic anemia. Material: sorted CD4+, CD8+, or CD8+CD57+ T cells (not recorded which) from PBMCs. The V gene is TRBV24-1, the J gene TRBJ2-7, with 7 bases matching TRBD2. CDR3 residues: CATGSLGGKEQYF. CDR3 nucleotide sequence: TGTGCCACCGGATCCTTGGGGGGGAAGGAGCAGTACTTC.